This entry concerns a single T cell receptor (beta chain). The germline gives CDR1 MNHNY, CDR2 SVGAGI (reference sequence). V lost 8 bases and J lost 8, with 18 bases in between. The CDR3 has 14 amino acids. These data come from a study of T cell responses to AZD1222 COVID-19 vaccine. Method: immunoSEQ multiplex PCR; TCRdb's copy keeps in-frame clones and lacks some. The table records about 130,000 clones, 88% of them present only once. The sequence came from an adult who received the AZD1222 COVID-19 vaccine. The sequences come from peripheral blood, collected 28 days after the second AZD1222 dose. V usage is TRBV6-6 and J usage is TRBJ1-4; D possibly corresponds to TRBD1 (5 bases). CDR3 sequence: CASGGGGSYEKLFF. The CDR3 DNA is TGTGCCAGCGGGGGGGGAGGGAGTTACGAAAAACTGTTTTTT.